These T cell receptor beta chains were read from a single sample in a study of blood T cell repertoires in COVID-19. Profiling relied on immunoSEQ multiplex PCR, and the TCRdb table lists in-frame clones only, not all of them. The data hold roughly 150,000 clones, with around 83% observed a single time. The specimen sequenced was peripheral blood. These receptors all come from a woman in her 70s who had recovered from COVID-19. Each CDR3 is given with its conserved first and last residue. The D gene is left open where the match is weak. The size field is filled for only some rows; it gives once, few, many or a size class.

TRBD1 | TRBJ1-6 | TRBV23-1 | few | TGCGCAACCGTTCAGGGGGTCACAGATTCACCCCTCCACTTT | CATVQGVTDSPLHF
- | TRBJ1-2 | TRBV2 | few | TGTGCCAGCAGTGAGTTGGGGGCTAATGGCTACACCTTC | CASSELGANGYTF
- | TRBJ1-4 | TRBV3-1/TRBV3-2 | - | TGTGCCAGCAGCCAAGATGGAGGGGCAACTAATGAAAAACTGTTTTTT | CASSQDGGATNEKLFF
- | TRBJ2-3 | TRBV7-2 | once | TGTGCCAGCAGCCCCCAGCGGAGGGCTAGCACAGATACGCAGTATTTT | CASSPQRRASTDTQYF
- | TRBJ1-4 | TRBV20-1 | - | TGCAGTGCTACCAAGACAGAAAAACTGTTTTTT | CSATKTEKLFF
TRBD2 | TRBJ2-1 | TRBV4-1 | medium-sized | TGCGCCAGCAGCCAAGAAGGGTCAAGCGGGGGGTACAATGAGCAGTTCTTC | CASSQEGSSGGYNEQFF
TRBD1 | TRBJ1-5 | TRBV2 | - | TGTGCCAGCAGCCCCAGGGGGGGAGGACAGGGGCCCCAGCATTTT | CASSPRGGGQGPQHF
- | TRBJ2-5 | TRBV6-1 | - | TGTGCCAGCAGTGAAGTTAGGGGTCGAGCGGGCCAAGAGACCCAGTACTTC | CASSEVRGRAGQETQYF
- | TRBJ1-4 | TRBV18 | - | TGTGCCAGCTCACCACCGGTGAGGGGGTTCAATGAAAAACTGTTTTTT | CASSPPVRGFNEKLFF
TRBD2 | TRBJ2-3 | TRBV18 | - | TGTGCCAGCTCCGGGACTAGCGGGAGATCGGATACGCAGTATTTT | CASSGTSGRSDTQYF
TRBD1 | TRBJ1-1 | TRBV29-1 | - | TGCAGCGAACGTACAGGGGGGACTGAAGCTTTCTTT | CSERTGGTEAFF
- | TRBJ1-6 | TRBV27 | - | TGTGCCAGCAGTTTCAGGGACACTAATTCACCCCTCCACTTT | CASSFRDTNSPLHF
- | TRBJ1-1 | TRBV14 | - | TGTGCCAGCAGTCCCCGGCCAGGGGACACTGAAGCTTTCTTT | CASSPRPGDTEAFF
- | TRBJ1-1 | TRBV2 | once | TGTGCCAGCAATAATGACAGGAACACTGAAGCTTTCTTT | CASNNDRNTEAFF
- | TRBJ2-7 | TRBV4-1 | - | TGCGCCAGCAGCCAAGATTGGGGGGGGCCCCCCTACGAGCAGTACTTC | CASSQDWGGPPYEQYF
- | TRBJ1-1 | TRBV28 | few | TGTGCCAGCAGAAACGGGGGGGCAGGGACTGAAGCTTTCTTT | CASRNGGAGTEAFF
- | TRBJ2-6 | TRBV6-6 | - | TGTGCCAGCAGTTACACGAGTACTGGGGCCAACGTCCTGACTTTC | CASSYTSTGANVLTF
- | TRBJ2-1 | TRBV21-1 | - | - | CASSWASGTYNEQFF
- | TRBJ2-2 | TRBV27 | - | TGTGCCAGCAGTTTAAGGGGCGGGGAGCTGTTTTTT | CASSLRGGELFF
- | TRBJ1-5 | TRBV18 | - | TGTGCCAGCTCACCCCGAGGTTGGGGGCCTACGAGCAATCAGCCCCAGCATTTT | CASSPRGWGPTSNQPQHF
TRBD2 | TRBJ2-5 | TRBV5-1 | - | TGCGCCAGCAGCTTGGGGCTAGCGGGAGTCCAAGAGACCCAGTACTTC | CASSLGLAGVQETQYF
TRBD1 | TRBJ2-7 | TRBV10-3 | - | TGTGCCACCCAGAGACAGGGGGCGGGCGAGCAGTACTTC | CATQRQGAGEQYF
- | TRBJ2-2 | TRBV18 | few | TGTGCCAGCTCACCGAGGCCCGGGGAGCTGTTTTTT | CASSPRPGELFF
TRBD2 | TRBJ2-7 | TRBV18 | - | TGTGCCAGCTCACCAGGCGGGGGGTACGAGCAGTACTTC | CASSPGGGYEQYF
TRBD2 | TRBJ2-1 | TRBV7-7 | few | TGTGCCAGCAGCTTAGGGACTAGGGCGGGGAGTGAGCAGTTCTTC | CASSLGTRAGSEQFF
TRBD2 | TRBJ2-3 | TRBV29-1 | - | TGCAGCGTCTCCGATATGGGGGGGATCACAGATACGCAGTATTTT | CSVSDMGGITDTQYF
- | TRBJ2-1 | TRBV6-2/TRBV6-3 | - | TGTGCCAGCAGTCCCACGGGGCCCGGAGGGTCCTACAATGAGCAGTTCTTC | CASSPTGPGGSYNEQFF
TRBD2 | TRBJ2-4 | TRBV7-2 | - | TGTGCCAGCAGTTGGACGGGGGGTCTAGCCAAAAACATTCAGTACTTC | CASSWTGGLAKNIQYF
- | TRBJ1-2 | TRBV7-8 | - | TGTGCCAGCAGGCTAGGGGGGGGTGCTAACTATGGCTACACCTTC | CASRLGGGANYGYTF
TRBD1 | TRBJ1-6 | TRBV5-6 | - | TGTGCCAGCAGCTTCCGGGGGACAGGGGGCTTTAATTCACCCCTCCACTTT | CASSFRGTGGFNSPLHF
- | TRBJ1-2 | TRBV19 | once | TGTGCCAGTAGTTTTCAGGACTTCAACTATGGCTACACCTTC | CASSFQDFNYGYTF
- | TRBJ1-1 | TRBV5-1 | - | TGCGCCAGCAGCTTGGGGCCGAACACTGAAGCTTTCTTT | CASSLGPNTEAFF
- | TRBJ1-2 | TRBV6-1 | - | TGTGCCAGCAGTAAAGCAGGGGAGGCCCCCTATGGCTACACCTTC | CASSKAGEAPYGYTF
TRBD2 | TRBJ2-1 | TRBV6-4 | once | TGTGCCAGCAGCCCGGGGGGGCTAAGCTCCTACAATGAGCAGTTCTTC | CASSPGGLSSYNEQFF
TRBD1 | TRBJ1-1 | TRBV6-5 | - | TGTGCCAGCAGAGGGACAGGGAGACACACTGAAGCTTTCTTT | CASRGTGRHTEAFF
- | TRBJ2-7 | TRBV19 | - | TGTGCCAGCAACTCAGCGGGTCAGAACCGCTACGAGCAGTACTTC | CASNSAGQNRYEQYF
TRBD1 | TRBJ1-4 | TRBV11-2 | - | TGTGCCAGCAGCCCGACAGGGGGAAGGGAAAAACTGTTTTTT | CASSPTGGREKLFF
TRBD1 | TRBJ2-4 | TRBV19 | - | TGTGCCAGTAGTAAGGGGGCAGGAGCCAAAAACATTCAGTACTTC | CASSKGAGAKNIQYF
TRBD1 | TRBJ2-1 | TRBV6-4 | - | TGTGCCAGCAGTGCCCAGGGACAGGGGGCCTACAATGAGCAGTTCTTC | CASSAQGQGAYNEQFF
- | TRBJ2-2 | TRBV9 | - | TGTGCCAGCAGCGCCCGGGATAACACCGGGGAGCTGTTTTTT | CASSARDNTGELFF
- | TRBJ1-2 | TRBV9 | - | TGTGCCAGCAGCGACAGGGCAGCCTATGGCTACACCTTC | CASSDRAAYGYTF
- | TRBJ1-5 | TRBV6-6 | - | TGTGCCAGCAGTTACTCCGGGACATCCTTAAATCAGCCCCAGCATTTT | CASSYSGTSLNQPQHF
- | TRBJ1-2 | TRBV7-3 | - | TGTGCCAGCAGCCTACAGCCGGGGAGTGGCTACACCTTC | CASSLQPGSGYTF
- | TRBJ1-1 | TRBV3-1/TRBV3-2 | - | TGTGCCAGCAGCCATGGGCACCCGAACACTGAAGCTTTCTTT | CASSHGHPNTEAFF
- | TRBJ1-2 | TRBV7-2 | - | TGTGCCAGCAGCTTCCAGGGGTACGGCTACACCTTC | CASSFQGYGYTF
- | TRBJ1-2 | TRBV7-2 | - | TGTGCCAGCAGCTTCGCAGGGGTGGGCTATGGCTACACCTTC | CASSFAGVGYGYTF
TRBD1 | TRBJ2-2 | TRBV4-1 | - | TGCGCCAGCAGCCCCGGGACAGGGGGGATCGGGGAGCTGTTTTTT | CASSPGTGGIGELFF
- | TRBJ1-1 | TRBV18 | - | TGTGCCAGCTCACCTAGCACTGAAGCTTTCTTT | CASSPSTEAFF
- | TRBJ2-3 | TRBV5-6 | few | TGTGCCAGCAGCTTGCGTCTTGCGGGGGCTAGCACAGATACGCAGTATTTT | CASSLRLAGASTDTQYF
TRBD1 | TRBJ1-5 | TRBV7-9 | few | TGTGCCAGCAGCTCCACAGGGGGCCAGCCCCAGCATTTT | CASSSTGGQPQHF
- | TRBJ1-5 | TRBV28 | - | TGTGCCAGCAGCTCCATTGGGGCCGGGTCAGCCCAGCATTTT | CASSSIGAGSAQHF
TRBD1 | TRBJ2-5 | TRBV16 | - | TGTGCCAGCAGTCAACAGGGGCAAGAGACCCAGTACTTC | CASSQQGQETQYF
TRBD1 | TRBJ2-3 | TRBV2 | - | TGTGCCAGCAGTGACAGGGGGGATACGCAGTATTTT | CASSDRGDTQYF
TRBD2 | TRBJ2-5 | TRBV6-2/TRBV6-3 | - | TGTGCCAGCAGCCCCACTAGCGACCAAGAGACCCAGTACTTC | CASSPTSDQETQYF